These 18 T cell receptor beta chains were all obtained from the same sample, sequenced in a study of cytomegalovirus exposure and HLA in healthy donors. PCR employed 60 Vbeta and 13 Jbeta primers. Some clones are missing from TCRdb's copy, which holds only in-frame ones; the method was immunoSEQ multiplex PCR. The data show some 130,000 clones, about 74% seen once. The sample taken for sequencing was PBMCs. Receptors were obtained from a male donor in good health and CMV-seronegative.

The chain recombines TRBV9 with TRBJ2-1, with TRBD1 matching over 8 bases. Trimming removed 0 bases from V and 5 bases from J; junction bases left unmatched: 7. From germline, CDR1 is SGDLS and CDR2 YYNGEE. There are 16 residues in the CDR3. CDR3: CASSVDPRQGNNEQFF. As DNA, the CDR3 is TGTGCCAGCAGCGTAGACCCGAGACAGGGGAACAATGAGCAGTTCTTC.

The chain carries TRBV7-2 and TRBJ2-5; TRBD2 matches at 7 bases. Looked up from germline, CDR1 is SGHTA and CDR2 is FQGNSA. The CDR3 has 15 residues. J was trimmed by 4 bases and V by 4 bases; bases with no gene match: 9. CDR3 residues: CASSSTWTRSETQYF. The CDR3 bases are TGTGCCAGCAGCTCGACTTGGACTAGATCAGAGACCCAGTACTTC.

This clone was seen a single time. The chain has TRBV10-3 and TRBJ1-1, with 8 bases lining up with TRBD1. With 10 bases clipped from V and 5 bases from J, the junction kept 24 bases outside the gene matches. CDR1 is ENHRY, CDR2 SYGVKD, per germline. This CDR3 region has 18 residues. CDR3 sequence (DNA): TGTGCCACCATAATGCCAGGGGGCGCGGGGAAGGGAAAAACTGAAGCTTTCTTT. Translated: CATIMPGGAGKGKTEAFF.

The genes are TRBV28 and TRBJ1-1; the D is unclear. There are 15 residues in the CDR3. Germline V gene data show CDR1 as MDHEN and CDR2 as SYDVKM. Trimming stripped 6 bases from V and 5 bases from J, with 19 bases between. CDR3 in amino acids: CASSKPPAGRTEAFF. The CDR3 coding sequence is TGTGCCAGCAGCAAACCCCCGGCAGGCAGGACTGAAGCTTTCTTT.

V and J are TRBV6-5 and TRBJ2-5, with a weak D call TRBD2 (5 bases). V gave up 6 bases and J gave up 7 bases, with 15 bases separating them. This CDR3 is built from 13 residues. CDR1 MNHEY and CDR2 SVGAGI come from the germline V gene. The CDR3 DNA sequence: TGTGCCAGCAGCAGAGGGTCTCTGGGGACCCAGTACTTC. Its translation: CASSRGSLGTQYF.

This clone was detected only a few times. The chain recombines TRBV6-5 with TRBJ2-3; 13 bases map to TRBD2. Looked up from germline, CDR1 is MNHEY and CDR2 is SVGAGI. The CDR3 is made up of 14 amino acids. J was trimmed by 4 bases and V by 5 bases; bases with no gene match: 0. The DNA for the CDR3 is TGTGCCAGCAGTGGACTAGCGGGAGCAGATACGCAGTATTTT. It is translated as CASSGLAGADTQYF.

This clone has more than one count but fewer than ten. The chain has TRBV6-5 and TRBJ1-1, with unresolved D. Germline V lookup: CDR1 MNHEY, CDR2 SVGAGI. The length of the CDR3 is 15 residues. Trimming took 0 bases from V and 1 from J, leaving 9 bases between them. The CDR3 is CASSYSRRGNTEAFF. DNA of the CDR3: TGTGCCAGCAGTTACTCGAGGCGAGGGAACACTGAAGCTTTCTTT.

This chain connects TRBV28 to TRBJ1-2; 7 positions agree with TRBD1. This CDR3 has 14 amino acids. The trim removed 3 bases at V and 4 bases at J, leaving 5 bases unmatched. CDR1 is MDHEN, CDR2 SYDVKM, per germline. DNA for the CDR3: TGTGCCAGCAGTTTGGACAGGCGTCCCTATGGCTACACCTTC. Its protein is CASSLDRRPYGYTF.

The rearrangement links TRBV7-2 to TRBJ1-3; D not certain. In germline, CDR1 is SGHTA, CDR2 FQGNSA. The CDR3 totals 11 residues. V was trimmed by 7 bases and J by 4 bases, leaving 5 bases between them. CDR3 DNA: TGTGCCAGCATCCAAGGAAACACCATATATTTT. This gives the protein CASIQGNTIYF. The whole variable domain, remainder taken from reference TRBV7-2 and TRBJ1-3, is GAGVSQSPSNKVTEKGKDVELRCDPISGHTALYWYRQSLGQGLEFLIYFQGNSAPDKSGLPSDRFSAERTGGSVSTLTIQRTQQEDSAVYLCASIQGNTIYFGEGSWLTVV.

As regards this clone: Within the sample, other DNA sequences also encode this same CDR3. The chain couples TRBV29-1 to TRBJ2-2; possibly TRBD1 for D (5 bases). Trimming removed 0 bases at V and 3 bases at J, with 11 bases between. Per germline, CDR1 SQVTM and CDR2 ANQGSEA. The CDR3 sequence is 15 residues long. The CDR3 DNA follows: TGCAGCGTTGAAGAAGGAGACAGTTACACCGGGGAGCTGTTTTTT. It encodes CSVEEGDSYTGELFF.

The V and J genes are TRBV4-3 and TRBJ1-1, with D tentatively TRBD1 (6 bases). The V end lost 1 base, the J end lost 6 bases, and 21 bases lay between the germline ends. The CDR3 spans 17 residues. Germline assignment: CDR1 LGHNA and CDR2 YSLEER. DNA of the CDR3: TGCGCCAGCAGCCAAGTTCCAATACAGGGTTTGAGCGCTGAAGCTTTCTTT. This gives the protein CASSQVPIQGLSAEAFF.

The chain couples TRBV27 to TRBJ2-1; TRBD2 matches at 9 bases. V dropped 2 bases and J dropped 7; count of bases not matched to a gene: 6. Per germline, CDR1 MNHEY and CDR2 SMNVEV (reference sequence). This CDR3 has 15 amino acids. Here the CDR3 DNA reads TGTGCCAGCAGTTTACGGCTAGCGGGGCCAAATGAGCAGTTCTTC. It codes for CASSLRLAGPNEQFF.

The V gene is TRBV29-1, the J gene TRBJ1-1; D is perhaps TRBD1 (5 bases). Germline V gives CDR1 SQVTM, CDR2 ANQGSEA. The CDR3 extends over 14 amino acids. V was pared by 7 bases and J by 3 bases, with 18 bases between. CDR3 DNA: TGCAGCGCTCACTTCGGGGGTTTGGACACTGAAGCTTTCTTT. Translation gives CSAHFGGLDTEAFF. The full variable domain, with the rest looked up from reference TRBV29-1 and TRBJ1-1, is SAVISQKPSRDICQRGTSLTIQCQVDSQVTMMFWYRQQPGQSLTLIATANQGSEATYESGFVIDKFPISRPNLTFSTLTVSNMSPEDSSIYLCSAHFGGLDTEAFFGQGTRLTVV.

CDR3 loop: CASSPPTWDRNNEQFF. The DNA for the CDR3 is TGTGCCAGCTCACCACCTACTTGGGACAGAAACAATGAGCAGTTCTTC. The chain links TRBV18 to TRBJ2-1; TRBD1 agrees at 7 bases. Germline assignment: CDR1 KGHSH and CDR2 LQKENI. With V trimmed by 0 bases and J by 5 bases, 7 bases remained unmatched. The CDR3 is made up of 16 amino acids.

V and J are TRBV28 and TRBJ1-5; D not resolved. CDR1 MDHEN and CDR2 SYDVKM come from the germline V gene. The CDR3 has 14 residues. Trimming left V 1 base short and J 2 bases short, with 6 bases between. CDR3 bases: TGTGCCAGCAGTTTATTGCAGGGCAATCAGCCCCAGCATTTT. Its translation is CASSLLQGNQPQHF.

The chain has TRBV28 and TRBJ1-1; maybe TRBD1 (6 bases). The CDR3 runs to 13 residues. V lost 6 bases and J 3 bases, leaving 11 bases between the germline ends. Germline-derived CDR1 and CDR2 are MDHEN and SYDVKM. The CDR3 sequence: CASRGALDTEAFF. CDR3 DNA: TGTGCCAGCAGGGGGGCGCTGGACACTGAAGCTTTCTTT.

The J gene is TRBJ2-1, the V gene TRBV21-1; the DNA was not used to check the table's D call, TRBD2. TRBV21-1 is classified as a pseudogene. The CDR3 has 21 residues. CDR3 nucleotides: TGTGCCAGCAGCAAAGATGCGGCTAGCGGGGGGGGCTTCGTACTCGACAATGAGCAGTTCTTC. It encodes CASSKDAASGGGFVLDNEQFF.

This chain uses TRBV28 with TRBJ2-3, with 8 bases aligning to TRBD1. Germline CDR1 and CDR2: MDHEN and SYDVKM. The CDR3 has 14 amino acids. V gave up 5 bases and J gave up 0 bases; unmatched junction bases: 1. CDR3 in amino acids: CASSTGGSTDTQYF. CDR3 DNA sequence: TGTGCCAGCAGTACAGGGGGTAGCACAGATACGCAGTATTTT. The whole variable domain, filled in from reference TRBV28 and TRBJ2-3, reads DVKVTQSSRYLVKRTGEKVFLECVQDMDHENMFWYRQDPGLGLRLIYFSYDVKMKEKGDIPEGYSVSREKKERFSLILESASTNQTSMYLCASSTGGSTDTQYFGPGTRLTVL.